One T cell receptor (beta chain) is described in this entry. The CDR3 runs to 16 residues. Germline-derived CDR1 and CDR2 are KGHDR and SFDVKD. Trimming cost V 4 bases and J 6 bases; bases outside gene matches: 6. These data come from a study of blood T cell repertoires in COVID-19. In the study overall: PBMCs, B-cell-depleted T cells, or T cells provided the cDNA or gDNA that made up the material.

Per the study methods: Estimated nucleated cell counts came from reference gene primer amplification. TCRdb's copy holds only in-frame clones and misses some; the assay was immunoSEQ multiplex PCR. For V, J and clone size, that table is used; D and trimming come from the DNA. This repertoire shows almost 45,000 clones, approximately 80% found once; its top ten account for roughly 61%. V is TRBV24-1 and J is TRBJ2-1; 12 bases are shared with TRBD2. This receptor was taken from an elderly man with acute or convalescent COVID-19. Sequencing input: peripheral blood. The CDR3 nucleotides are TGTGCCACCAGTGACTCGACTAGCGGGAGTTTCAATGAGCAGTTCTTC. It yields the protein CATSDSTSGSFNEQFF.